A single sample is the source of the 11 T cell receptor beta chains below, sequenced in a study of cytomegalovirus exposure and HLA in healthy donors. The PCR was carried out with 60 Vbeta primers and 13 Jbeta primers. This table comes from immunoSEQ multiplex PCR, and its TCRdb copy is limited to in-frame clones, with some not included. The data contain around 120,000 clones, about 80% of them seen just once; the ten biggest clones take up approximately 3%. The specimen was PBMCs. Every receptor here comes from a boy aged 2-15 years in good health and CMV-seronegative.

The chain uses TRBV6-5 and TRBJ2-3, with a tentative D call TRBD2 (6 bases). Germline V gene data show CDR1 as MNHEY and CDR2 as SVGAGI. This CDR3 region has 14 residues. Trimming cost V 7 bases and J 2 bases, with 13 bases left between them. The CDR3 loop reads CASTVGTPTDTQYF. CDR3 nucleotide sequence: TGTGCCAGCACCGTAGGGACTCCCACAGATACGCAGTATTTT.

The CDR3 is CASSVGGGTADTQYF. The CDR3 DNA is TGTGCCAGCAGCGTAGGAGGCGGGACGGCGGATACGCAGTATTTT. V is TRBV9 and J is TRBJ2-3; perhaps TRBD2 as D (6 bases). Per germline, CDR1 SGDLS and CDR2 YYNGEE. The V and J ends lost 0 bases and 6 bases respectively, with 14 bases between them. This CDR3 comprises 15 residues.

V usage is TRBV5-6 and J usage is TRBJ2-2; D may be TRBD1 (5 bases). The CDR3 loop spans 13 amino acids. Germline lookup yields CDR1 SGHDT and CDR2 YYEEEE. V was pared by 5 bases and J by 7 bases, with 12 bases between. The CDR3 protein is CASRLGEGGELFF. CDR3 sequence (DNA): TGTGCCAGCAGATTAGGGGAAGGCGGGGAGCTGTTTTTT.

The chain recombines TRBV18 with TRBJ2-7; perhaps TRBD1 as D (5 bases). Per germline, CDR1 KGHSH and CDR2 LQKENI. V lost 8 bases and J 3 bases, leaving 14 bases between the germline ends. The CDR3 sequence is 13 residues long. The CDR3 DNA is TGTGCCAGCCCGATTAGGGGCGGCTACGAGCAGTACTTC. Translation: CASPIRGGYEQYF.

The chain couples TRBV5-4 to TRBJ1-1; 7 bases are a match to TRBD1. There are 13 residues in the CDR3. CDR1 and CDR2 from the germline V gene are SGHNT and YYREEE (reference sequence). Trimming cost V 3 bases and J 14 bases; bases outside gene matches: 13. The CDR3 nucleotides read TGTGCCAGCAGCTATTTACTCGACAGGGTCGCCTTCTTT. Amino acids: CASSYLLDRVAFF.

This clone has a handful of counts. The J gene is TRBJ2-7, the V gene TRBV29-1; D is ambiguous. The V end was cut by 0 bases, the J end by 0 bases, with 12 bases between. The germline CDR1 and CDR2 sequences are SQVTM and ANQGSEA. The CDR3 length is 15 residues. The CDR3 DNA sequence: TGCAGCGTTGAAGATCGGCAGGCGAGCTCCTACGAGCAGTACGTC. It is translated as CSVEDRQASSYEQYV.

CDR3 DNA sequence: TGTGCCAGCAGTAATCGGGGGTCGGGGGAGACCCAGTACTTC. Its translation: CASSNRGSGETQYF. The genes are TRBV2 and TRBJ2-5; possible D gene TRBD2, 6 bases. CDR3 length: 14 amino acids. Trimming pared 5 bases from V and 5 bases from J, leaving 15 bases between. Germline assignment: CDR1 SNHLY and CDR2 FYNNEI.

This clone was detected only a few times. This chain links TRBV5-4 with TRBJ2-3, with D maybe TRBD2 (6 bases). The CDR3 runs to 15 residues. V dropped 3 bases and J dropped 0 bases, with 11 bases sitting between them. The germline gives CDR1 SGHNT, CDR2 YYREEE (reference sequence). CDR3 nucleotide sequence: TGTGCCAGCAGCTCCCGGGACTCGAGCACAGATACGCAGTATTTT. Residues: CASSSRDSSTDTQYF.

The chain is built from TRBV30 and TRBJ2-3; maybe TRBD2 (5 bases). V shed 4 bases and J shed 0 bases, with 14 bases lying between them. The length of the CDR3 is 15 residues. Germline V CDR1 and CDR2: GTSNPN, SVGIG (reference sequence). The CDR3 DNA is TGTGCCTGGACCTCAGGTGGAGGTAGCACAGATACGCAGTATTTT. Protein sequence: CAWTSGGGSTDTQYF.

This chain uses TRBV2 with TRBJ2-6; TRBD1 matches at 8 bases. V was clipped by 6 bases and J by 0 bases; unmatched bases: 7. Per the germline V gene, CDR1 is SNHLY and CDR2 is FYNNEI. The CDR3 length is 17 residues. The DNA of the CDR3 is TGTGCCAGCAGCCCGGGACAGGCATCCTCTGGGGCCAACGTCCTGACTTTC. It encodes CASSPGQASSGANVLTF.

J is TRBJ1-2 and V is TRBV19; 7 bases map to TRBD1. This CDR3 is built from 16 residues. Germline-derived CDR1 and CDR2 are LNHDA and SQIVND (reference sequence). J lost 0 bases, V lost 1 base, and 5 bases had no gene match. CDR3 bases: TGTGCCAGTAGTATAGGGGGACAGCCAGCTAACTATGGCTACACCTTC. It encodes CASSIGGQPANYGYTF.